The next 32 T cell receptor beta chains were all read from a single sample in a study of blood T cells in healthy people across ages. Through a sample-barcoded 5' primer and a J-beta primer mix, a second PCR was run for roughly 6 to 12 cycles. Each CDR3 protein is one row after TCRdb ran MiXCR on the 5' RACE reads. The sample has hundreds of thousands of distinct CDR3 sequences; more than 25% are singletons. Input material: blood. These TCRs come from a woman at least 80 years old in good health.

The sample holds many counts of this clonotype. The gene calls are TRBV5-5 and TRBJ2-1, with D unclear. CDR3 length equals 13 residues. V was pared by 1 base and J by 3 bases, with 5 bases between. The germline gives CDR1 SGHKS, CDR2 YYEKEE (reference sequence). The CDR3 nucleotides read TGTGCCAGCAGCTTGTCCAACTACAATGAGCAGTTCTTC. Protein product: CASSLSNYNEQFF.

This clonotype was seen only a few times. The gene calls are TRBV7-9 and TRBJ2-2, with D maybe TRBD1 (5 bases). The CDR3 covers 15 residues. V dropped 5 bases and J dropped 6 bases, with 16 bases sitting between them. The germline CDR1 and CDR2 sequences are SEHNR and FQNEAQ (reference sequence). The DNA for the CDR3 is TGTGCCAGCAGCATCAGGGATCTGAAGGCCGGGGAGCTGTTTTTT. This encodes CASSIRDLKAGELFF.

This clonotype was seen at least ten times. This rearrangement joins TRBV12-3 or TRBV12-4 to TRBJ2-1; TRBD1 agrees at 11 bases. The CDR3 is made up of 15 amino acids. The J segment lost 3 bases and the V segment lost 6 bases, leaving 4 bases of the junction unmatched. The DNA of the CDR3 is TGTGCCAGCAGGGTGGGACAGGGGGTCTACAATGAGCAGTTCTTC. It yields the protein CASRVGQGVYNEQFF.

The chain employs TRBV7-2 and TRBJ1-4; D ambiguous. V was trimmed by 2 bases and J by 8 bases, leaving 12 bases between them. The CDR3 totals 14 residues. Germline V gene lookup returns CDR1 SGHTA and CDR2 FQGNSA. For the CDR3, the DNA is TGTGCCAGCAGCTTAATGGGGAGTAGGGAAAAACTGTTTTTT. It encodes CASSLMGSREKLFF.

This clonotype was picked up many times. The V and J genes are TRBV24-1 and TRBJ2-1; 7 bases fit TRBD2. CDR1 and CDR2 from the germline V gene are KGHDR and SFDVKD. V shed 3 bases and J 5 bases; nucleotides not matched to a gene: 12. The CDR3 sequence is 17 residues long. CDR3 bases: TGTGCCACCAGTGATACCCAGGACGCACTAGCGAACAATGAGCAGTTCTTC. It codes for CATSDTQDALANNEQFF.

This clonotype was counted many times. The chain uses TRBV2 and TRBJ2-7; TRBD1 matches 11 bases. Germline V gene sequence: CDR1 SNHLY, CDR2 FYNNEI. The V gene end was trimmed by 7 bases and the J gene end by 3 bases; junction bases not matched to a gene: 17. This CDR3 is 18 amino acids long. The CDR3 coding sequence is TGTGCCAGCAAACGGGGACAGGGGGTAATAAAGGAGAGCTACGAGCAGTACTTC. Its protein is CASKRGQGVIKESYEQYF.

This clonotype showed up many times. The chain links TRBV6-5 to TRBJ2-1; D tentatively reads TRBD1 or TRBD2 (5 bases each). The CDR3 has 13 residues. Deletions cut 4 bases from V and 10 bases from J, with 14 bases between. CDR1 MNHEY and CDR2 SVGAGI come from the germline V gene. The CDR3, as DNA: TGTGCCAGCAGTTCAGGAGGACGGGGCGAGCAGTTCTTC. Residues: CASSSGGRGEQFF.

The table lists this clonotype with many counts. The rearrangement uses TRBV5-5 and TRBJ2-1, with D hard to call. V dropped 1 base and J dropped 0 bases, with 8 bases sitting between them. The CDR3 contains 15 residues. Germline CDR1 SGHKS, CDR2 YYEKEE (reference sequence). CDR3 DNA: TGTGCCAGCAGCTTGCTACTGGGCTCCTACAATGAGCAGTTCTTC. Encoded protein: CASSLLLGSYNEQFF.

The table lists this clonotype with many counts. The rearrangement links TRBV12-3 or TRBV12-4 to TRBJ2-1; 7 bases line up with TRBD1. The CDR3 covers 14 residues. Unmatched junction bases numbered 6, after V lost 4 bases and J lost 6 bases. The CDR3 DNA is TGTGCCAGCAGTTCCTGGACAGGTTCCAATGAGCAGTTCTTC. It translates to CASSSWTGSNEQFF.

Only a few counts were recorded for this clonotype. The chain joins TRBV18 to TRBJ1-5; D gene uncertain. Germline loops: CDR1 KGHSH, CDR2 LQKENI. The CDR3 covers 12 residues. Trimming pared 5 bases from V and 5 bases from J, leaving 7 bases between. This CDR3 reads CASSIWDQPQHF. The CDR3 DNA reads as TGTGCCAGCTCAATTTGGGATCAGCCCCAGCATTTT.

This clonotype appeared many times. The V gene is TRBV6-2 or TRBV6-3, the J gene TRBJ2-7, with D perhaps TRBD1 (6 bases). CDR3 length: 14 residues. CDR1 and CDR2 from the germline V gene are MNHEY and SVGEGT. The ends were cut back, 6 bases at V and 0 bases at J, with 12 bases in the middle. CDR3 in amino acids: CASRRTASSYEQYF. For the CDR3, the DNA is TGTGCCAGCAGGAGGACAGCTAGCTCCTACGAGCAGTACTTC.

The table lists this clonotype with many counts. The rearrangement joins TRBV7-2 to TRBJ2-7, with TRBD2 identical over 9 bases. Losses at the gene ends were 4 bases for V and 4 bases for J; bases not matched to a gene: 11. The CDR3 runs 16 residues. Germline V lookup: CDR1 SGHTA, CDR2 FQGNSA. The CDR3 reads CASSSSLGGGAYEQYF. In DNA, the CDR3 is TGTGCCAGCAGCTCTAGCCTGGGCGGGGGGGCTTACGAGCAGTACTTC.

This clonotype was detected many times. The J gene is TRBJ1-2, the V gene TRBV20-1; 9 bases are a match to TRBD1. Germline CDR1 is DFQATT and CDR2 is SNEGSKA (reference sequence). Losses at the gene ends were 4 bases for V and 5 bases for J; bases not matched to a gene: 5. The CDR3 consists of 13 residues. Here the CDR3 reads CSATDRGYYGYTF. DNA for the CDR3: TGCAGTGCTACAGACAGGGGGTATTATGGCTACACCTTC.

This clonotype was counted ten times or more. The chain is built from TRBV7-2 and TRBJ1-4; D is uncertain. This CDR3 region has 15 residues. In germline, CDR1 is SGHTA, CDR2 FQGNSA. Trimming cost V 2 bases and J 8 bases, with 15 bases left between them. CDR3 nucleotides: TGTGCCAGCAGCTTAATTTTGGGCGCAGGAGAAAAACTGTTTTTT. Translation: CASSLILGAGEKLFF. Together with reference TRBV7-2 and TRBJ1-4, the CDR3 gives the full variable domain: GAGVSQSPSNKVTEKGKDVELRCDPISGHTALYWYRQSLGQGLEFLIYFQGNSAPDKSGLPSDRFSAERTGGSVSTLTIQRTQQEDSAVYLCASSLILGAGEKLFFGSGTQLSVL.

A few counts support this clonotype. The chain couples TRBV5-1 to TRBJ2-1; 13 nucleotides line up with TRBD2. Losses at the gene ends were 4 bases for V and 10 bases for J; bases not matched to a gene: 5. CDR3 length: 14 residues. Germline V gene sequence: CDR1 SGHRS, CDR2 YFSETQ. DNA for the CDR3: TGCGCCAGCAGCCAGGGACTAGCGGGGAGGGAGCAGTTCTTC. The encoded protein is CASSQGLAGREQFF.

Worth noting for this clonotype: Given a much more abundant clone one base away, this may be a read error. The chain is built from TRBV10-3 and TRBJ1-2; tentative D call: TRBD1 (5 bases). The CDR3 consists of 14 residues. Per the germline V gene, CDR1 is ENHRY and CDR2 is SYGVKD. The CDR3 is CTISESGPGSGYTF. CDR3 bases: TGTACCATCAGTGAGTCGGGACCCGGATCGGGCTACACCTTC.

This clonotype was seen repeatedly, ten times or more. The J gene is TRBJ1-2, the V gene TRBV3-1; 7 nucleotides line up with TRBD1. Germline V CDR1 and CDR2: LGHDT, YNNKEL (reference sequence). This CDR3 contains 12 residues. The V gene end was trimmed by 6 bases and the J gene end by 6 bases; junction bases not matched to a gene: 4. CDR3 sequence: CASRTGQDGYTF. The CDR3 nucleotides are TGTGCCAGCAGGACAGGGCAGGATGGCTACACCTTC.

This chain uses TRBV6-6 with TRBJ1-6, with D hard to call. This CDR3 spans 12 amino acids. Trimming removed 2 bases from V and 11 bases from J, with 7 bases in between. Per the germline V gene, CDR1 is MNHNY and CDR2 is SVGAGI (reference sequence). CDR3 region: CASSYDGPPLHF. The CDR3 region has the DNA TGTGCCAGCAGTTACGACGGGCCACCCCTCCACTTT.

The chain couples TRBV18 to TRBJ2-5, with a possible D match to TRBD1 (6 bases). This CDR3 comprises 16 residues. Germline-derived CDR1 and CDR2 are KGHSH and LQKENI. Trimming pared 5 bases from V and 2 bases from J, leaving 18 bases between. CDR3 bases: TGTGCCAGCTCATTAAGGGACACCGCCGGACAAGAGACCCAGTACTTC. Translated: CASSLRDTAGQETQYF.

This chain joins TRBV6-5 and TRBJ1-6, with D unresolved. Trimming took off 2 bases at V and 7 bases at J, with 6 bases between the two ends. The germline V gene encodes CDR1 MNHEY and CDR2 SVGAGI. The CDR3 has 13 amino acids. The CDR3 coding sequence is TGTGCCAGCAGTTACGATAGGAATTCACCCCTCCACTTT. This gives the protein CASSYDRNSPLHF.

About this clonotype itself: A much larger clone differs by one base, so this may be a read error. The chain uses TRBV7-9 and TRBJ2-1, with TRBD2 as a possible D gene (7 bases). The CDR3 contains 15 residues. Trimming took off 5 bases at V and 5 bases at J, with 16 bases between the two ends. Germline V gives CDR1 SEHNR, CDR2 FQNEAQ (reference sequence). The CDR3: CASSERGGLDNEQFF. CDR3 nucleotide sequence: TGTGCCAGCAGCGAAAGGGGGGGGCTGGACAATGAGCAGTTCTTC.

The chain is built from TRBV18 and TRBJ1-1; no clear D gene. CDR1 is KGHSH and CDR2 is LQKENI in the germline V gene. V was pared by 2 bases and J by 1 base, with 11 bases between. The length of the CDR3 is 15 residues. CDR3 nucleotides: TGTGCCAGCTCACCAGGAAGGGTTTGGAACACTGAAGCTTTCTTT. This gives the protein CASSPGRVWNTEAFF.

This clonotype was observed many times. The V gene is TRBV7-2, the J gene TRBJ2-5; 10 bases are a match to TRBD2. After removal of 0 bases from V and 2 bases from J, the junction contained 3 bases not matched to a gene. CDR1 SGHTA and CDR2 FQGNSA come from the germline V gene. The CDR3 is made up of 16 amino acids. CDR3 bases: TGTGCCAGCAGCTTAGCTAGCGGGGGGCCTCAAGAGACCCAGTACTTC. This gives the protein CASSLASGGPQETQYF.

This clonotype turned up a few times. The chain couples TRBV28 to TRBJ2-4, with 14 bases aligning to TRBD2. This CDR3 comprises 17 residues. After removal of 5 bases from V and 13 bases from J, the junction contained 16 bases not matched to a gene. The V gene's germline CDR1 is MDHEN and CDR2 SYDVKM. The CDR3 loop is CASSPGTSGGPYNEQYF. CDR3 bases: TGTGCCAGCAGTCCAGGGACTAGCGGGGGCCCGTACAATGAGCAGTACTTC.

This clonotype was counted many times. The chain joins TRBV20-1 to TRBJ2-7, with 7 bases fitting TRBD1. Trimming removed 0 bases from V and 3 bases from J; junction bases left unmatched: 2. Germline values: CDR1 DFQATT, CDR2 SNEGSKA (reference sequence). There are 13 residues in the CDR3. This chain's CDR3 is CSAREDRNYEQYF. The CDR3 DNA reads TGCAGTGCTAGAGAGGACAGGAACTACGAGCAGTACTTC.

This clonotype turned up a few times. This may arise from a read error, as a much more abundant clone is one base away. V and J are TRBV20-1 and TRBJ2-5; D perhaps matches TRBD2 (6 bases). CDR1 is DFQATT and CDR2 is SNEGSKA in the germline V gene (reference sequence). The V and J ends lost 0 bases and 11 bases respectively, with 16 bases between them. The CDR3 length is 13 residues. DNA of the CDR3: TGCAGTGCTAGAGACGGGAGCGGCGGTGAGCAGTACTTC. Amino acid sequence: CSARDGSGGEQYF.

This clonotype was seen once. The CDR3 DNA reads as TGTGCCAGCAGCACGACAGGGGGAGACAATCAGCCCCAGCATTTT. Encoded protein: CASSTTGGDNQPQHF. The chain uses TRBV7-2 and TRBJ1-5; TRBD1 matches 9 bases. The CDR3 sequence is 15 residues long. V lost 5 bases to trimming and J lost 3 bases; unmatched junction nucleotides: 5. Germline-derived CDR1 and CDR2 are SGHTA and FQGNSA.

This clonotype was seen ten or more times. The chain couples TRBV3-1 to TRBJ1-1; tentative D call: TRBD1 (6 bases). The CDR3 has 13 amino acids. V shed 3 bases and J shed 1 base, with 6 bases lying between them. CDR1 and CDR2 (germline): LGHDT, YNNKEL (reference sequence). Here the CDR3 reads CASSQGQNTEAFF. CDR3 sequence (DNA): TGTGCCAGCAGCCAGGGACAGAACACTGAAGCTTTCTTT.

This clonotype came up a few times. This chain uses TRBV7-2 with TRBJ1-1; 8 bases are a match to TRBD1. This CDR3 has 16 residues. The V gene's germline CDR1 is SGHTA and CDR2 FQGNSA. With V trimmed by 5 bases and J by 3 bases, 11 bases remained unmatched. CDR3 coding DNA: TGTGCCAGCAGCAAAGACAGGGGCATTGTATACACTGAAGCTTTCTTT. Protein sequence: CASSKDRGIVYTEAFF.

This clonotype was seen a few times. The rearrangement uses TRBV20-1 and TRBJ2-5; 10 positions match TRBD2. Germline assignment: CDR1 DFQATT and CDR2 SNEGSKA (reference sequence). This CDR3 has 16 residues. With 6 bases clipped from V and 4 bases from J, the junction kept 14 bases outside the gene matches. The CDR3 sequence is CSAPPWKRGGRETQYF. The DNA of the CDR3 is TGCAGTGCCCCGCCATGGAAGCGGGGGGGCCGAGAGACCCAGTACTTC.

With respect to this clonotype: A much larger clone differs by one base, so this may be a read error. This chain connects TRBV20-1 to TRBJ1-5; 7 bases line up with TRBD1. The CDR3 consists of 14 residues. CDR1 and CDR2 from the germline V gene are DFQATT and SNEGSKA (reference sequence). Unmatched junction bases numbered 5, after V lost 3 bases and J lost 3 bases. Here the CDR3 reads CSARDRRNNQPQHF. The DNA of the CDR3 is TGCAGTGCTAGGGACAGGCGTAACAATCAGCCCCAGCATTTT.

In regard to this clonotype: A much larger clone lies one base from this, so it may be a read error. The chain carries TRBV7-9 and TRBJ2-1; 11 bases align to TRBD2. V lost 5 bases to trimming and J lost 12 bases; unmatched junction nucleotides: 15. CDR3 length: 16 residues. Looked up from germline, CDR1 is SEHNR and CDR2 is FQNEAQ (reference sequence). DNA for the CDR3: TGTGCCAGCAGCAGACGCTTAGCGGGGGGGCTGGATGGGCAGTTCTTC. Residues: CASSRRLAGGLDGQFF.